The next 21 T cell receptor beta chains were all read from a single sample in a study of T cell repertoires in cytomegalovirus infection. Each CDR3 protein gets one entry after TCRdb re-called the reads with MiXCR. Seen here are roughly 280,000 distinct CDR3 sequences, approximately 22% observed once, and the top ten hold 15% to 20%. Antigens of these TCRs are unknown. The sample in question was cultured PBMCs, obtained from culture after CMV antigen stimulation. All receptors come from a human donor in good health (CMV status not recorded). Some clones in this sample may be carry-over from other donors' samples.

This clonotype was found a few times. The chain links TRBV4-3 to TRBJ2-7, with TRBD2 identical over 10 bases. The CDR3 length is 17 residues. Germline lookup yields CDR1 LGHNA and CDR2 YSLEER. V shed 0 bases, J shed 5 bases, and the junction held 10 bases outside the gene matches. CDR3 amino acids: CASSQEVSGLALDEQYF. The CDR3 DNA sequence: TGCGCCAGCAGCCAAGAGGTATCGGGACTAGCGCTCGACGAGCAGTACTTC.

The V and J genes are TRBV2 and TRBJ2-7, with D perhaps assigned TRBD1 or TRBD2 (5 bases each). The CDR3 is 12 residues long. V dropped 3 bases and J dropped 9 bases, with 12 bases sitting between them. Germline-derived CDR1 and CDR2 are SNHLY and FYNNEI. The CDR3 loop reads CASSETTGPQYF. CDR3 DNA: TGTGCCAGCAGTGAGACTACAGGACCGCAGTACTTC.

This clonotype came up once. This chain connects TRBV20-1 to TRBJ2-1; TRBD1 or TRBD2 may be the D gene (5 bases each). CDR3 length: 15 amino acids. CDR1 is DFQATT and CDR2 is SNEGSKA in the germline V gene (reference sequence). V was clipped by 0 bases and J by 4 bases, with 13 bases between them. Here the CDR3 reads CSARDRDDVYNEQFF. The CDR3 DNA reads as TGCAGTGCTAGAGATCGGGACGACGTTTACAATGAGCAGTTCTTC.

Here the CDR3 reads CAWSPTGDTQYF. CDR3 DNA sequence: TGTGCCTGGAGCCCGACGGGTGATACGCAGTATTTT. This chain links TRBV30 with TRBJ2-3; no firm D call. Trimming stripped 3 bases from V and 6 bases from J, with 10 bases between. Germline assignment: CDR1 GTSNPN and CDR2 SVGIG (reference sequence). The CDR3 contains 12 residues.

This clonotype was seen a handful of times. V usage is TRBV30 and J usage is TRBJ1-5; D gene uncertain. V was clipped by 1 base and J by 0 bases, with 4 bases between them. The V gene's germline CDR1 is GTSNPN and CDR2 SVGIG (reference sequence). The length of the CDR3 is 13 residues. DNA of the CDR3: TGTGCCTGGAGTGGAGGTAGCAATCAGCCCCAGCATTTT. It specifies CAWSGGSNQPQHF.

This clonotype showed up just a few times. CDR3 amino acids: CASSLWTGTEAFF. CDR3 bases: TGTGCCAGCAGCTTATGGACAGGGACTGAAGCTTTCTTT. This rearrangement joins TRBV11-2 to TRBJ1-1; 8 nucleotides align to TRBD1. The J segment lost 5 bases and the V segment lost 2 bases, leaving 1 base of the junction unmatched. In germline, CDR1 is SGHAT, CDR2 FQNNGV. The CDR3 has 13 amino acids.

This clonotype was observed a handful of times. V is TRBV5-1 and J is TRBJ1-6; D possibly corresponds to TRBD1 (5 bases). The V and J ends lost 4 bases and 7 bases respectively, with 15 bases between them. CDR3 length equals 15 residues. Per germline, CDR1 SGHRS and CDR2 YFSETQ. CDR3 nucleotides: TGCGCCAGCAGCCAACTAAGGGGTAGCAATTCACCCCTCCACTTT. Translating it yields CASSQLRGSNSPLHF.

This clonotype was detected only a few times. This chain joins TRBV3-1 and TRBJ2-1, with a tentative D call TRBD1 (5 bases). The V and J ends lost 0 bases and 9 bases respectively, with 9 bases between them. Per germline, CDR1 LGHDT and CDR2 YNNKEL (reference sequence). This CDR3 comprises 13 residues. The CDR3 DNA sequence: TGTGCCAGCAGCCAAGAGATCAGGGTTGAGCAGTTCTTC. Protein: CASSQEIRVEQFF.

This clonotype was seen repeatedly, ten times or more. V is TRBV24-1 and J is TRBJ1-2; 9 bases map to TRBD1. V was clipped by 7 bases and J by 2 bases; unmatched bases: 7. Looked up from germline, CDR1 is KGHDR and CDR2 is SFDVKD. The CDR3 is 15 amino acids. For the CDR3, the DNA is TGTGCCACCAGCCAAACCGGGACAGGGAACTATGGCTACACCTTC. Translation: CATSQTGTGNYGYTF.

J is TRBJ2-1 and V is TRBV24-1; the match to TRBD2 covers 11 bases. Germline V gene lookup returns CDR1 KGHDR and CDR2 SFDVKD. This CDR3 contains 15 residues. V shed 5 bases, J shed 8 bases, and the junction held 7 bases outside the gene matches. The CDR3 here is CATSGSELAGDEQFF. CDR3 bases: TGTGCCACCAGTGGGTCGGAACTAGCGGGAGATGAGCAGTTCTTC.

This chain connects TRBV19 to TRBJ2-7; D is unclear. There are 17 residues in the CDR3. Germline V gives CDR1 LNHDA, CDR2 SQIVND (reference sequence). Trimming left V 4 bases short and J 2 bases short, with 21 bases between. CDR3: CASSSWFQDPGAYEQYF. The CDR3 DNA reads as TGTGCCAGTAGTAGCTGGTTTCAGGACCCCGGAGCCTACGAGCAGTACTTC. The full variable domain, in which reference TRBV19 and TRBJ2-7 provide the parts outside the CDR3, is DGGITQSPKYLFRKEGQNVTLSCEQNLNHDAMYWYRQDPGQGLRLIYYSQIVNDFQKGDIAEGYSVSREKKESFPLTVTSAQKNPTAFYLCASSSWFQDPGAYEQYFGPGTRLTVT.

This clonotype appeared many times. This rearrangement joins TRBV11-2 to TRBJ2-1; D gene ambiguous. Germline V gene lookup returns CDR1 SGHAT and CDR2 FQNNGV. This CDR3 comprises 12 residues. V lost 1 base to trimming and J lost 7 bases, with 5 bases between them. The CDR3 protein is CASSLVRNEQFF. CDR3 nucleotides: TGTGCCAGCAGCTTAGTAAGGAATGAGCAGTTCTTC.

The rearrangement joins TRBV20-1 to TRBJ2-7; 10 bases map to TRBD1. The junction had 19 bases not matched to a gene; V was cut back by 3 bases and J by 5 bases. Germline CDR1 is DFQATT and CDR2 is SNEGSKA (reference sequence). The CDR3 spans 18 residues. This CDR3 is CSARTLRGRDRGFNEQYF. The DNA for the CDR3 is TGCAGTGCTAGGACGCTAAGGGGCCGGGACAGGGGTTTCAACGAGCAGTACTTC.

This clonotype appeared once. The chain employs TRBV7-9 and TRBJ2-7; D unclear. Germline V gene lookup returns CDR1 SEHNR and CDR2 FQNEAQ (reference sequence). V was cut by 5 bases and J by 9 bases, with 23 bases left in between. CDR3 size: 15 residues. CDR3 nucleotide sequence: TGTGCCAGCAGCAAAAGCGCGATCCCTGAACCCGGGCAGTACGTC. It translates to CASSKSAIPEPGQYV.

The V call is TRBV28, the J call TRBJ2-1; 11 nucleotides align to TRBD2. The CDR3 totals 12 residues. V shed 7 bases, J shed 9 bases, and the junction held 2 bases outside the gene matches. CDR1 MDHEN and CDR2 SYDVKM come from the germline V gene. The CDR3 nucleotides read TGTGCCAGCAAAACTAGCGGGAGTGAGCAGTTCTTC. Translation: CASKTSGSEQFF.

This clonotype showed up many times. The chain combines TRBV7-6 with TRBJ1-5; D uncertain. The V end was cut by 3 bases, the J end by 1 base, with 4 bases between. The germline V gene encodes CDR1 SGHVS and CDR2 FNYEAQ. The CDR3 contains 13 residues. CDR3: CASSFRSNQPQHF. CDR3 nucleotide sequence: TGTGCCAGCAGCTTCAGAAGCAATCAGCCCCAGCATTTT.

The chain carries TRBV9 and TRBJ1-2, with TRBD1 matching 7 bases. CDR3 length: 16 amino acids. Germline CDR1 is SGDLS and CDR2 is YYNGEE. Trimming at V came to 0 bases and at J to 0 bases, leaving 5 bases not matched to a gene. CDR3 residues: CASSVADRSSNYGYTF. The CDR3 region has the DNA TGTGCCAGCAGCGTAGCGGACAGGTCTTCTAACTATGGCTACACCTTC.

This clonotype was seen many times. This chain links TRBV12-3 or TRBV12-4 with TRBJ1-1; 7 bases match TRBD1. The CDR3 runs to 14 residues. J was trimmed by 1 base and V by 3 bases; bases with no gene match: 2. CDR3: CASSFDRENTEAFF. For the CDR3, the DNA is TGTGCCAGCAGTTTTGACAGGGAGAACACTGAAGCTTTCTTT.

The CDR3 DNA reads as TGTGCCAGCAGTCCACGGGGACTAGCGGGAGTAGGCAATGAGCAGTTCTTC. It codes for CASSPRGLAGVGNEQFF. The chain uses TRBV28 and TRBJ2-1, with 14 bases fitting TRBD2. V shed 5 bases, J shed 6 bases, and the junction held 9 bases outside the gene matches. This CDR3 is 17 amino acids long. The germline CDR1 and CDR2 sequences are MDHEN and SYDVKM.

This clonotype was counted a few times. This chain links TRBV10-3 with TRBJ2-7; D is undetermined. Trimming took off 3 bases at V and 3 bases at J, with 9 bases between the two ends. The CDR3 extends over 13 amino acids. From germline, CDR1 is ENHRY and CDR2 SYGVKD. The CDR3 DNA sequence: TGTGCCATCAGTGATTTGTCCCGCTACGAGCAGTACTTC. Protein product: CAISDLSRYEQYF.

The DNA of the CDR3 is TGTGCCAGCAGTTTGACCGTGAGGGAGCAGTACTTC. This codes for CASSLTVREQYF. The J gene is TRBJ2-7, the V gene TRBV28; D is uncertain. V was pared by 3 bases and J by 7 bases, with 10 bases between. Germline-derived CDR1 and CDR2 are MDHEN and SYDVKM. The CDR3 is 12 residues long.